The 30 T cell receptor beta chains presented below share a single source sample, sequenced in a study of T-cell reconstitution after alpha-beta-depleted transplantation in children. This sample's TCRbeta library carried unique molecular identifier barcodes. TCRdb redid the calling of the PCR reads with MiXCR, one entry per CDR3 protein. The sample contains 600,000 to 700,000 distinct CDR3 sequences, 10% to 15% of which appear only once. The source was PBMCs, collected before TCRalphabeta/CD19-depleted stem cell transplant. The origin of the receptors is a girl aged 2-9 years with congenital amegakaryocytic thrombocytopenia, due to receive a stem cell transplant.

As for this clonotype: Mismatch with germline at one junction end may stem from a read error. This chain links TRBV5-1 with TRBJ2-2; D might be TRBD2 (6 bases). The CDR3 extends over 16 amino acids. Germline loops: CDR1 SGHRS, CDR2 YFSETQ. CDR3: CASSLLGDSYTGELFF. The CDR3 DNA sequence: TGCGCCAGCAGCTTGTTGGGGGACTCCTACACAGGGGAGCTGTTTTTT.

Many counts were recorded for this clonotype. This rearrangement joins TRBV20-1 to TRBJ2-7; 7 bases map to TRBD1. Per the germline V gene, CDR1 is DFQATT and CDR2 is SNEGSKA (reference sequence). V lost 3 bases, J lost 6 bases, and 5 bases stayed unmatched. The CDR3 has 12 amino acids. CDR3 nucleotides: TGCAGTGCTAGTCTGTCAGGGGGCGAGCAGTACTTC. Translating gives CSASLSGGEQYF.

This clonotype was observed many times. The chain uses TRBV29-1 and TRBJ2-3, with D possibly being TRBD1 (6 bases). Germline V gives CDR1 SQVTM, CDR2 ANQGSEA. This CDR3 contains 13 residues. V dropped 0 bases and J dropped 3 bases, with 7 bases sitting between them. The CDR3 nucleotides read TGCAGCGTTGAAGATACAGGGACAGATACGCAGTATTTT. Translated, it gives CSVEDTGTDTQYF.

There are many counts of this clonotype. The chain links TRBV20-1 to TRBJ1-2; unclear D gene. Germline V gene data show CDR1 as DFQATT and CDR2 as SNEGSKA (reference sequence). This CDR3 has 15 residues. V was pared by 0 bases and J by 3 bases, with 14 bases between. This CDR3 is CSARDQRGFDYGYTF. DNA for the CDR3: TGCAGTGCTAGAGATCAGCGGGGATTCGACTATGGCTACACCTTC.

This clonotype was detected only a few times. The chain is built from TRBV28 and TRBJ2-5; D perhaps matches TRBD2 (5 bases). This CDR3 region has 15 residues. Trimming shortened V by 6 bases and J by 3 bases, and 17 bases separated the two germline ends. Germline loops: CDR1 MDHEN, CDR2 SYDVKM. The CDR3 loop is CASRDPRTHKETQYF. The DNA of the CDR3 is TGTGCCAGCAGGGACCCCCGGACTCATAAAGAGACCCAGTACTTC.

V usage is TRBV7-9 and J usage is TRBJ2-3, with 10 bases lining up with TRBD2. The CDR3 has 15 residues. V was clipped by 4 bases and J by 2 bases; unmatched bases: 3. Germline values: CDR1 SEHNR, CDR2 FQNEAQ (reference sequence). The CDR3, as DNA: TGTGCCAGCAGCTCAACTAGCGGGGTCACAGATACGCAGTATTTT. Translation: CASSSTSGVTDTQYF.

In this sample, this clonotype turned up many times. CDR3 nucleotide sequence: TGTGCCAGCAGTTACAGTAGCGGGAGAGGGACCTACGAGCAGTACTTC. This gives the protein CASSYSSGRGTYEQYF. The J gene is TRBJ2-7, the V gene TRBV6-5; TRBD2 matches at 9 bases. This CDR3 has 16 amino acids. CDR1 is MNHEY and CDR2 is SVGAGI in the germline V gene. V shed 2 bases and J 2 bases; nucleotides not matched to a gene: 7.

This clonotype was counted a few times. At one boundary the junction diverges from the germline segment, which might be a read error. The chain links TRBV12-3 or TRBV12-4 to TRBJ1-6, with D perhaps TRBD1 (5 bases). The CDR3 runs to 15 residues. CDR3: CGSRQRDGNNSPLHF. The CDR3 DNA sequence: TGTGGCAGCAGGCAACGGGACGGTAATAATTCACCCCTCCACTTT.

The chain uses TRBV20-1 and TRBJ2-7; D is undetermined. V dropped 2 bases and J dropped 3 bases, with 2 bases sitting between them. This CDR3 contains 10 residues. CDR1 and CDR2 from the germline V gene are DFQATT and SNEGSKA (reference sequence). The CDR3 bases are TGCAGTGCTAGACTCTACGAGCAGTACTTC. Translated: CSARLYEQYF.

The CDR3 bases are TGTGCCAGCAGCCTGAGTATGACCACAGATACGCAGTATTTT. It codes for CASSLSMTTDTQYF. The J gene is TRBJ2-3, the V gene TRBV28; D unresolved. Trimming cost V 6 bases and J 2 bases, with 12 bases left between them. This CDR3 region has 14 residues. Germline loops: CDR1 MDHEN, CDR2 SYDVKM.

There are a few counts of this clonotype. The chain joins TRBV3-1 to TRBJ2-3; 7 nucleotides align to TRBD1. The V segment lost 0 bases and the J segment 2 bases; nucleotides outside the gene matches: 8. This CDR3 is 17 amino acids long. The germline V gene encodes CDR1 LGHDT and CDR2 YNNKEL (reference sequence). CDR3 loop: CASSQESQGQITDTQYF. For the CDR3, the DNA is TGTGCCAGCAGCCAAGAAAGTCAGGGACAGATCACAGATACGCAGTATTTT.

This clonotype was seen a handful of times. This rearrangement joins TRBV2 to TRBJ2-3; 11 bases fit TRBD2. CDR3 length: 16 residues. Germline loops: CDR1 SNHLY, CDR2 FYNNEI. V lost 9 bases and J lost 5; bases outside the gene matches: 13. CDR3 region: CARPLSLAGAGDTQYF. The DNA of the CDR3 is TGTGCCAGGCCCCTGTCACTAGCGGGAGCGGGAGATACGCAGTATTTT.

Ten or more counts support this clonotype. This rearrangement joins TRBV6-1 to TRBJ2-7, with TRBD2 as a possible D gene (6 bases). The germline V gene has CDR1 MNHNS and CDR2 SASEGT. The V gene lost 4 bases and the J gene lost 4 bases, with 14 bases spanning the gap. The CDR3 covers 14 residues. The CDR3 DNA reads TGTGCCAGCAGTGGGGGTGTCGGGGGATACGAGCAGTACTTC. Translated: CASSGGVGGYEQYF.

This clonotype showed up many times. The V call is TRBV5-1, the J call TRBJ1-1, with D unclear. The ends were cut back, 5 bases at V and 4 bases at J, with 18 bases in the middle. From germline, CDR1 is SGHRS and CDR2 YFSETQ. This CDR3 has 15 residues. The CDR3 bases are TGCGCCAGCAGAAAACCTGGACGGGAACGCACTGAAGCTTTCTTT. Translation: CASRKPGRERTEAFF. Full variable domain (remainder filled in from reference TRBV5-1 and TRBJ1-1): KAGVTQTPRYLIKTRGQQVTLSCSPISGHRSVSWYQQTPGQGLQFLFEYFSETQRNKGNFPGRFSGRQFSNSRSEMNVSTLELGDSALYLCASRKPGRERTEAFFGQGTRLTVV.

This clonotype occurred many times. The chain's CDR3 is CASSLGTSDTDTQYF. In nucleotides, the CDR3 is TGTGCCAGCAGCTTAGGGACTAGCGACACAGATACGCAGTATTTT. The chain links TRBV7-6 to TRBJ2-3; 9 positions match TRBD2. V lost 1 base and J lost 2; bases outside the gene matches: 1. The CDR3 spans 15 residues. Per the germline V gene, CDR1 is SGHVS and CDR2 is FNYEAQ.

The chain joins TRBV7-9 to TRBJ2-5; D remains unclear. In germline, CDR1 is SEHNR, CDR2 FQNEAQ (reference sequence). V was pared by 1 base and J by 7 bases, with 16 bases between. The CDR3 is made up of 15 amino acids. CDR3 nucleotide sequence: TGTGCCAGCAGCTTAGATTCCGGGCCCTTGGCGACCCAGTACTTC. Amino acid sequence: CASSLDSGPLATQYF.

The chain employs TRBV5-1 and TRBJ2-6; D call uncertain. This CDR3 contains 13 residues. Between the trimmed V and J ends, which lost 8 bases and 2 bases, there was a span of 8 bases. Germline V gives CDR1 SGHRS, CDR2 YFSETQ. CDR3 in amino acids: CASGSAGANVLTF. CDR3 sequence (DNA): TGCGCCAGTGGGTCCGCTGGGGCCAACGTCCTGACTTTC.

V usage is TRBV11-2 and J usage is TRBJ2-7; perhaps TRBD1 as D (5 bases). This CDR3 has 13 amino acids. V dropped 3 bases and J dropped 6 bases, with 12 bases sitting between them. Germline CDR1 SGHAT, CDR2 FQNNGV. This CDR3 is CASSFAGSLEQYF. In DNA, the CDR3 is TGTGCCAGCAGCTTCGCAGGGTCGCTCGAGCAGTACTTC.

The chain joins TRBV9 to TRBJ2-3, with D perhaps TRBD2 (6 bases). Germline V lookup: CDR1 SGDLS, CDR2 YYNGEE. Deletions cut 3 bases from V and 10 bases from J, with 12 bases between. This CDR3 comprises 12 residues. The CDR3 DNA is TGTGCCAGCAGCGCAGCGGGTCGAGCGCAGTATTTT. It is translated as CASSAAGRAQYF.

V is TRBV6-2 or TRBV6-3 and J is TRBJ2-2; D remains ambiguous. Germline CDR1 and CDR2: MNHEY and SVGEGT. CDR3 length: 14 amino acids. V lost 10 bases, J lost 5 bases, and 17 bases lay in between. The DNA of the CDR3 is TGTGCCACTCGCCTTAACTTGGTTACCGGGGAGCTGTTTTTT. This translates into CATRLNLVTGELFF.

CDR3 amino acids: CSARVAGWSNQPQHF. The CDR3 coding sequence is TGCAGTGCTAGAGTGGCAGGGTGGAGCAATCAGCCCCAGCATTTT. The chain combines TRBV20-1 with TRBJ1-5, with D perhaps TRBD1 (5 bases). Germline V CDR1 and CDR2: DFQATT, SNEGSKA (reference sequence). The CDR3 spans 15 residues. Trimming took off 1 base at V and 1 base at J, with 11 bases between the two ends.

This clonotype was detected ten times or more. The rearrangement uses TRBV7-9 and TRBJ2-7; D remains unclear. V lost 6 bases to trimming and J lost 1 base, with 7 bases between them. The CDR3 has 12 residues. Germline lookup yields CDR1 SEHNR and CDR2 FQNEAQ (reference sequence). CDR3 coding DNA: TGTGCCAGCAGTCCTCGATCCTACGAGCAGTACTTC. The encoded protein is CASSPRSYEQYF.

The sample holds a few counts of this clonotype. The chain has TRBV7-2 and TRBJ2-3, with TRBD2 matching 8 bases. Germline CDR1 is SGHTA and CDR2 is FQGNSA. After removal of 5 bases from V and 4 bases from J, the junction contained 8 bases not matched to a gene. The CDR3 has 15 amino acids. CDR3 sequence reads: CASSPGRGKADTQYF. In DNA, the CDR3 is TGTGCCAGCAGCCCCGGGAGGGGGAAGGCAGATACGCAGTATTTT. The full variable domain, completed using reference TRBV7-2 and TRBJ2-3, is GAGVSQSPSNKVTEKGKDVELRCDPISGHTALYWYRQSLGQGLEFLIYFQGNSAPDKSGLPSDRFSAERTGGSVSTLTIQRTQQEDSAVYLCASSPGRGKADTQYFGPGTRLTVL.

The rearrangement joins TRBV18 to TRBJ2-4, with a weak D call TRBD1 (5 bases). The CDR3 has 16 residues. Germline loops: CDR1 KGHSH, CDR2 LQKENI. Trimming cost V 4 bases and J 5 bases, with 18 bases left between them. CDR3 loop: CASSHRRWRNENIQYF. For the CDR3, the DNA is TGTGCCAGCTCACACAGGAGATGGCGGAACGAAAACATTCAGTACTTC.

This clonotype was seen repeatedly, ten times or more. The V and J genes are TRBV20-1 and TRBJ2-1, with TRBD2 identical over 8 bases. From germline, CDR1 is DFQATT and CDR2 SNEGSKA (reference sequence). Germline trimming cut 6 bases from V and 3 bases from J; bases unmatched to any gene: 10. This CDR3 region has 15 residues. CDR3 sequence (DNA): TGCAGTGCCGAGGGGCAGCGGGGGATCTACAATGAGCAGTTCTTC. Translated, it gives CSAEGQRGIYNEQFF.

With respect to this clonotype: This may be a read error: a much more frequent sequence differs by one nucleotide. The rearrangement uses TRBV12-3 or TRBV12-4 and TRBJ1-2; D unresolved. This CDR3 comprises 12 residues. The DNA of the CDR3 is TGTGCCAGCAGTTTTTCGGGGTCTGGCGACACCTTC. Its translation is CASSFSGSGDTF.

Worth noting for this clonotype: One end of the junction is discordant with germline, which a read error may explain. The rearrangement links TRBV4-1 to TRBJ2-6; D may be TRBD1 (5 bases). This CDR3 spans 12 amino acids. Looked up from germline, CDR1 is MGHRA and CDR2 is YSYEKL. CDR3 bases: TGTGCCACCGACCCTGGGGCCAACTGCCTGACTTTC. This encodes CATDPGANCLTF.

The chain carries TRBV29-1 and TRBJ2-1; the D is unclear. The CDR3 contains 12 residues. V gave up 4 bases and J gave up 7 bases, with 11 bases separating them. Germline V gene sequence: CDR1 SQVTM, CDR2 ANQGSEA. CDR3 sequence: CSVVSGENEQFF. In nucleotides, the CDR3 is TGCAGCGTTGTCTCGGGTGAGAATGAGCAGTTCTTC.

In the case of this clonotype: A read error may explain this, as a much larger clone is one base away. The V and J genes are TRBV20-1 and TRBJ2-1; 10 nucleotides align to TRBD2. The CDR3 length is 15 residues. Germline V gives CDR1 DFQATT, CDR2 SNEGSKA (reference sequence). Here the CDR3 reads CSADPSGSLDNEQLF. The CDR3 coding sequence is TGCAGTGCTGACCCTAGCGGGAGTTTGGACAATGAGCAGCTCTTC.

This clonotype was found many times. The V call is TRBV29-1, the J call TRBJ2-3, with D perhaps TRBD1 (5 bases). The ends were cut back, 8 bases at V and 3 bases at J, with 18 bases in the middle. The CDR3 totals 14 residues. Germline lookup yields CDR1 SQVTM and CDR2 ANQGSEA. CDR3 DNA: TGCAGCACCTCAGGTCAGGGAAGAACAGATACGCAGTATTTT. This translates into CSTSGQGRTDTQYF.